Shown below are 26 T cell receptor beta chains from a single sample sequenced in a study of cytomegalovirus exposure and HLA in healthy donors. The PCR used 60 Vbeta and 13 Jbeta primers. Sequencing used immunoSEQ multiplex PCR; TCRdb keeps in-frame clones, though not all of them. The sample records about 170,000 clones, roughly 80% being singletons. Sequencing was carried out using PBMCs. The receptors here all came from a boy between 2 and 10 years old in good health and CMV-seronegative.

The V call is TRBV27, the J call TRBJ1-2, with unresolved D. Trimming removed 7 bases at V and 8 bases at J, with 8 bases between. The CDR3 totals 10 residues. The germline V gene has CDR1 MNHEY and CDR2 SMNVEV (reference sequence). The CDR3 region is CASTPGGYTF. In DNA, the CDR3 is TGTGCCAGCACCCCGGGGGGCTACACCTTC.

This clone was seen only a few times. The chain's CDR3 is CASSRGLAGSYQETQYF. The CDR3 nucleotides read TGTGCCAGCAGCCGAGGACTAGCGGGATCGTACCAAGAGACCCAGTACTTC. J is TRBJ2-5 and V is TRBV7-9; 12 nucleotides line up with TRBD2. The V gene's germline CDR1 is SEHNR and CDR2 FQNEAQ (reference sequence). CDR3 length equals 17 residues. Trimming removed 5 bases from V and 0 bases from J; junction bases left unmatched: 7.

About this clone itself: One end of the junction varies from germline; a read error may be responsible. CDR3 loop: CASSLYYTEQFF. The CDR3 DNA sequence: TGTGCCAGCAGCCTATACTACACTGAGCAGTTCTTC. The V and J genes are TRBV14 and TRBJ2-1; D gene ambiguous. CDR1 and CDR2 (germline): SGHDN, FVKESK. This CDR3 is 12 amino acids long.

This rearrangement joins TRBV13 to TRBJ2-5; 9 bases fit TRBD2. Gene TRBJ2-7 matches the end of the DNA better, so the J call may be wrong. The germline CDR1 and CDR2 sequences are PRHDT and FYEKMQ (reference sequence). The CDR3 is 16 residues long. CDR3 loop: CASSLLTSGATYEQYF. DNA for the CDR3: TGTGCCAGCAGCTTATTGACTAGCGGAGCGACCTACGAGCAGTACTTC.

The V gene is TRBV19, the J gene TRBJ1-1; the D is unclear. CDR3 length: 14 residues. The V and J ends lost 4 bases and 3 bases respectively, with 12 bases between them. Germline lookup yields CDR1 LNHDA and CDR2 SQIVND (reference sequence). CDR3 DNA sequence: TGTGCCAGTAGTACCCAGGCTTCTCACACTGAAGCTTTCTTT. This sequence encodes CASSTQASHTEAFF.

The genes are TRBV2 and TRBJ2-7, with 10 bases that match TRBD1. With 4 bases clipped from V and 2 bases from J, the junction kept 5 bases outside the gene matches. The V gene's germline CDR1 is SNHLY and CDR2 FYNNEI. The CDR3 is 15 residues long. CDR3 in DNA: TGTGCCAGCAGTGCCGACAGGGGGCCGACCTACGAGCAGTACTTC. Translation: CASSADRGPTYEQYF.

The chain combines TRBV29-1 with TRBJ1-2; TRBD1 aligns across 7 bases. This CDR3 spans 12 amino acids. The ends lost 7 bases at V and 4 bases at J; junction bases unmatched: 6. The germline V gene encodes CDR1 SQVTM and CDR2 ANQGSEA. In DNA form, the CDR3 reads TGCAGCGGTAGACAGGGCCTCTATGGCTACACCTTC. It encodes CSGRQGLYGYTF.

The CDR3: CASSALSGSSYNEQFF. The DNA for the CDR3 is TGTGCCAGCAGCGCCCTCAGCGGGAGCTCCTACAATGAGCAGTTCTTC. The rearrangement links TRBV9 to TRBJ2-1, with TRBD2 identical over 8 bases. This CDR3 has 16 residues. CDR1 is SGDLS, CDR2 YYNGEE, per germline. The trim removed 3 bases at V and 0 bases at J, leaving 5 bases unmatched. The full variable domain, completed using reference TRBV9 and TRBJ2-1, is DSGVTQTPKHLITATGQRVTLRCSPRSGDLSVYWYQQSLDQGLQFLIQYYNGEERAKGNILERFSAQQFPDLHSELNLSSLELGDSALYFCASSALSGSSYNEQFFGPGTRLTVL.

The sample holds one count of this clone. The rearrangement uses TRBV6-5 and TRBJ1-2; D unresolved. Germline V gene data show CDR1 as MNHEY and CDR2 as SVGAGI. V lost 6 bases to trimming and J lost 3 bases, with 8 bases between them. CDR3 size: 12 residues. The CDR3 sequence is CASRTGYYGYTF. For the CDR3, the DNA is TGTGCCAGCAGAACTGGTTACTATGGCTACACCTTC.

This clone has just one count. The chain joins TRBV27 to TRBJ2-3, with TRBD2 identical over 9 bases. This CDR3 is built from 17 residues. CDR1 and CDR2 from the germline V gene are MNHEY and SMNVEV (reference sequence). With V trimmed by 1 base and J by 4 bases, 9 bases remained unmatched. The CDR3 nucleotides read TGTGCCAGCAGTTTATTGGTAGCGGGAGAGGGGGCAGATACGCAGTATTTT. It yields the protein CASSLLVAGEGADTQYF.

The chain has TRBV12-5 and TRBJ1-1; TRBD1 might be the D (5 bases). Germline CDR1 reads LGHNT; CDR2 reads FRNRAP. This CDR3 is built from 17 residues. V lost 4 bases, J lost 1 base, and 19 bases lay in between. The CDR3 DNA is TGTGCTAGTGGTTCGAATATAATGGGTCAGGGGAACACTGAAGCTTTCTTT. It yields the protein CASGSNIMGQGNTEAFF.

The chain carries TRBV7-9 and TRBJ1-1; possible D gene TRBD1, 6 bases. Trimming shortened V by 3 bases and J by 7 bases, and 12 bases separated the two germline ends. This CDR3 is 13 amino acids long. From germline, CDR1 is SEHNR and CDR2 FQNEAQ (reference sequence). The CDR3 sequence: CASSFPDSLEAFF. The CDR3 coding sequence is TGTGCCAGCAGCTTCCCGGACAGTCTTGAAGCTTTCTTT.

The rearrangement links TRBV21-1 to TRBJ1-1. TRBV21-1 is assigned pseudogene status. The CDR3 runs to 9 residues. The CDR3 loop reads CASSPRAFF. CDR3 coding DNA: TGTGCCAGCAGCCCCCGGGCTTTCTTT.

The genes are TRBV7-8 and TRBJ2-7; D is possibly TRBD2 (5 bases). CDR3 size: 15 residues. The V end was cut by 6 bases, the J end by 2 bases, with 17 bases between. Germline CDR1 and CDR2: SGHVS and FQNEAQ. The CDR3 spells CASRTGLERTYEQYF. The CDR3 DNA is TGTGCCAGCAGAACCGGTTTGGAGCGGACCTACGAGCAGTACTTC. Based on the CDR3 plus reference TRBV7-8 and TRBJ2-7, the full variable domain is GAGVSQSPRYKVAKRGQDVALRCDPISGHVSLFWYQQALGQGPEFLTYFQNEAQLDKSGLPSDRFFAERPEGSVSTLKIQRTQQEDSAVYLCASRTGLERTYEQYFGPGTRLTVT.

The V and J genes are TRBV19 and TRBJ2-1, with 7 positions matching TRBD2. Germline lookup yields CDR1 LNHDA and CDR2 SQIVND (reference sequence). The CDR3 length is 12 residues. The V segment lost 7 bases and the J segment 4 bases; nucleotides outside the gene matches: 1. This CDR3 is CASTGGYNEQFF. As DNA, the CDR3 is TGTGCCAGTACCGGGGGGTACAATGAGCAGTTCTTC.

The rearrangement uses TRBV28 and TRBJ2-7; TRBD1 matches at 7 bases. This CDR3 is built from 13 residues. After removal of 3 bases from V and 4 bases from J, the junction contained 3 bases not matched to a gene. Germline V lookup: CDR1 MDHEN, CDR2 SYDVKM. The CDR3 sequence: CASSFGTVYEQYF. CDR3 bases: TGTGCCAGCAGTTTTGGGACAGTTTACGAGCAGTACTTC.

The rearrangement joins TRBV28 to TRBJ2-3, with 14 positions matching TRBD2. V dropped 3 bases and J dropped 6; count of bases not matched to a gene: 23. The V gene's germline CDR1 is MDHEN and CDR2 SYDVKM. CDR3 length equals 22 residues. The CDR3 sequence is CASSFPGDRGTSGRWSYDTQYF. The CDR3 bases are TGTGCCAGCAGTTTTCCAGGAGACAGAGGGACTAGCGGGAGATGGAGCTACGATACGCAGTATTTT. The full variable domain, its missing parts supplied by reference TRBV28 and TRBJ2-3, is DVKVTQSSRYLVKRTGEKVFLECVQDMDHENMFWYRQDPGLGLRLIYFSYDVKMKEKGDIPEGYSVSREKKERFSLILESASTNQTSMYLCASSFPGDRGTSGRWSYDTQYFGPGTRLTVL.

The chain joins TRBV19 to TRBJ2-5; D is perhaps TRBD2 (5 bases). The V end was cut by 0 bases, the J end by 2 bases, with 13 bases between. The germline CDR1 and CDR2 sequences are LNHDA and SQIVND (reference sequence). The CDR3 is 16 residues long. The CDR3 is CASSIDGPSQQETQYF. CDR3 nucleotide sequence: TGTGCCAGTAGTATAGATGGTCCTAGCCAGCAAGAGACCCAGTACTTC. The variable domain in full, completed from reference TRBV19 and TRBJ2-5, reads DGGITQSPKYLFRKEGQNVTLSCEQNLNHDAMYWYRQDPGQGLRLIYYSQIVNDFQKGDIAEGYSVSREKKESFPLTVTSAQKNPTAFYLCASSIDGPSQQETQYFGPGTRLLVL.

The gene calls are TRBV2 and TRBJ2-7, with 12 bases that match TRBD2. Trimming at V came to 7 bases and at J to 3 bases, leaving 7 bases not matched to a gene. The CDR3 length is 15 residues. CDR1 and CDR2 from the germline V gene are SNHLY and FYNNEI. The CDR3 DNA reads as TGTGCCAGCAAAACTAGCGGGGGGACTTACTACGAGCAGTACTTC. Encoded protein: CASKTSGGTYYEQYF.

The CDR3 sequence is CASSRDSLQETQYF. CDR3 DNA sequence: TGTGCCAGCAGTAGGGACAGCCTCCAAGAGACCCAGTACTTC. The chain carries TRBV28 and TRBJ2-5, with TRBD1 matching over 7 bases. Germline assignment: CDR1 MDHEN and CDR2 SYDVKM. Germline trimming cut 5 bases from V and 1 base from J; bases unmatched to any gene: 4. The CDR3 loop spans 14 amino acids.

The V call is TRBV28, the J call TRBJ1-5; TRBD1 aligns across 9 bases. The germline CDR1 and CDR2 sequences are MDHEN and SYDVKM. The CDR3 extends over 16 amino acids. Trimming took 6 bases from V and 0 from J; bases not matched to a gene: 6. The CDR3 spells CASRFNRGLSNQPQHF. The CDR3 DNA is TGTGCCAGCAGATTTAACAGGGGGCTTAGCAATCAGCCCCAGCATTTT.

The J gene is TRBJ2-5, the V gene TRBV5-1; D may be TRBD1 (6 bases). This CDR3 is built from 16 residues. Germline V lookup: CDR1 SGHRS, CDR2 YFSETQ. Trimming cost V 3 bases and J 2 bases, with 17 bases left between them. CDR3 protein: CASSSAPQGEQETQYF. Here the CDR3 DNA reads TGCGCCAGCAGCTCGGCACCACAGGGTGAGCAAGAGACCCAGTACTTC.

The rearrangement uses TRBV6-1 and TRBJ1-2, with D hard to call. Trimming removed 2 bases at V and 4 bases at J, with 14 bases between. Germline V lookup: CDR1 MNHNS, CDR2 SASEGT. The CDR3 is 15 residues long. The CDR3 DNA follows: TGTGCCAGCAGTGAAACAGCGGCGGTCACCTATGGCTACACCTTC. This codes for CASSETAAVTYGYTF.

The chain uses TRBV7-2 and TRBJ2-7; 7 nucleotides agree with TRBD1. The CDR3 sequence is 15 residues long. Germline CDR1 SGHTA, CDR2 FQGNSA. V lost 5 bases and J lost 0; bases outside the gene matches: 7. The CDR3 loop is CASSRGPGGSYEQYF. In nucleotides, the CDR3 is TGTGCCAGCAGCCGAGGCCCAGGGGGCTCCTACGAGCAGTACTTC.

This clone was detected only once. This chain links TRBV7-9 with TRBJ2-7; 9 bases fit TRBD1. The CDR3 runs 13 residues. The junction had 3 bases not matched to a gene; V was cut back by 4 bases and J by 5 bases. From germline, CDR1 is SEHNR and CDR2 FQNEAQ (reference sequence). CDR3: CASSSGQGNEQYF. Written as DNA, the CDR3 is TGTGCCAGCAGCTCGGGACAGGGCAACGAGCAGTACTTC. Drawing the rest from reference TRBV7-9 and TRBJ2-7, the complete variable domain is DTGVSQNPRHKITKRGQNVTFRCDPISEHNRLYWYRQTLGQGPEFLTYFQNEAQLEKSRLLSDRFSAERPKGSFSTLEIQRTEQGDSAMYLCASSSGQGNEQYFGPGTRLTVT.

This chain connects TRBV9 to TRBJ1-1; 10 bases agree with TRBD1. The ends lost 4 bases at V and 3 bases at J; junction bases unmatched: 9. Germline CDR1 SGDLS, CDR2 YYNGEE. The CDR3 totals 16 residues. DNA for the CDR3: TGTGCCAGCAGCATTGGGACAGGGGCCGGGGACACTGAAGCTTTCTTT. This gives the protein CASSIGTGAGDTEAFF.